Listed below are T cell receptor beta chains from one sample, sequenced in a study of blood T cell repertoires in COVID-19. This table comes from immunoSEQ multiplex PCR, and its TCRdb copy is limited to in-frame clones, with some not included. Counted here are approximately 140,000 clones, approximately 87% occurring once; the ten biggest clones make up about 4.3%. The sample consisted of peripheral blood. Receptors were obtained from a woman in her thirties or forties with acute or convalescent COVID-19. CDR3s include the opening cysteine and the closing phenylalanine or tryptophan. Fields, in order: clone size, V gene, CDR3 protein. Clone size is given for some rows only: seen once, a few or many times, or a class if the clone is expanded.

abundance: -; v_gene: TRBV5-1; CDR3aa: CASSFRPVGQGGETQYF
abundance: -; v_gene: TRBV10-3; CDR3aa: CAISGGLEGEQYF
abundance: -; v_gene: TRBV3-1/TRBV3-2; CDR3aa: CATVDYREGHNEQFF
abundance: -; v_gene: TRBV7-9; CDR3aa: CASSVSGTLKGQFF
abundance: -; v_gene: TRBV19; CDR3aa: CASSMGLQTRSYNEQFF
abundance: -; v_gene: TRBV12-3/TRBV12-4; CDR3aa: CASSLSRNTEAFF
abundance: -; v_gene: TRBV19; CDR3aa: CASRLGGSAYNEQFF
abundance: -; v_gene: TRBV19; CDR3aa: CASSLGGHSYEQYF
abundance: -; v_gene: TRBV2; CDR3aa: CASTGGTNEKLFF
abundance: -; v_gene: TRBV2; CDR3aa: CASRATGSGWVGYTF
abundance: -; v_gene: TRBV3-1/TRBV3-2; CDR3aa: CASSQSVQGGKRGYGYTF
abundance: -; v_gene: TRBV18; CDR3aa: CASSPSENTEAFF
abundance: -; v_gene: TRBV27; CDR3aa: CASSFRSYNSPLHF
abundance: once; v_gene: TRBV9; CDR3aa: CASSVLPQGGSEKLFF
abundance: -; v_gene: TRBV10-3; CDR3aa: CAISHNPGGGETQYF
abundance: -; v_gene: TRBV11-2; CDR3aa: CASSFLVTGDTQYF
abundance: -; v_gene: TRBV19; CDR3aa: CASEAQGAMKAFF
abundance: -; v_gene: TRBV28; CDR3aa: CASRMGGNYGYTF
abundance: -; v_gene: TRBV21-1; CDR3aa: CASSKRQGLRPYSNQPQHF
abundance: -; v_gene: TRBV7-9; CDR3aa: CASSLGSNLEKLFF
abundance: -; v_gene: TRBV19; CDR3aa: CASSIDRFGDRYTGELFF
abundance: -; v_gene: TRBV6-2/TRBV6-3; CDR3aa: CASSLGTSTRGPQHF
abundance: -; v_gene: TRBV27; CDR3aa: CASSFGGAQPQHF
abundance: -; v_gene: TRBV7-8; CDR3aa: CASSALYRDYNSPLHF
abundance: -; v_gene: TRBV19; CDR3aa: CASSIGSGTGELFF
abundance: -; v_gene: TRBV3-1/TRBV3-2; CDR3aa: CASSLLAGGSETQYF
abundance: -; v_gene: TRBV18; CDR3aa: CASSLLDRNTEAFF
abundance: -; v_gene: TRBV19; CDR3aa: CASSIRRQGGYSNQPQHF
abundance: -; v_gene: TRBV3-1/TRBV3-2; CDR3aa: CASSSTGAGNTIYF
abundance: -; v_gene: TRBV18; CDR3aa: CASSPDRYSYEQYF
abundance: -; v_gene: TRBV6-2/TRBV6-3; CDR3aa: CASSYPRDTREKLFF